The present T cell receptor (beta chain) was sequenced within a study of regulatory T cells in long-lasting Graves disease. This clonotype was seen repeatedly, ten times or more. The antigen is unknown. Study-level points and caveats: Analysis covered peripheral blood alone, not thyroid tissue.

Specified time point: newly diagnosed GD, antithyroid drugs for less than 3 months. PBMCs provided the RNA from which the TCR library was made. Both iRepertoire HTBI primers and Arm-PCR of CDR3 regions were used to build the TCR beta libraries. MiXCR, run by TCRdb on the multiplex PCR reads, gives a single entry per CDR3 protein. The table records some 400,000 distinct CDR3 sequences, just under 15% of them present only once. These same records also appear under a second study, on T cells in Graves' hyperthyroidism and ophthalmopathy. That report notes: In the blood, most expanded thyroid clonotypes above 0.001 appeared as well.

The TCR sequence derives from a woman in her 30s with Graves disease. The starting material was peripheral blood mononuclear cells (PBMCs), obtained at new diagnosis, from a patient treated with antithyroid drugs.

CDR3 amino acids: CASSLVPGGADNEQFF. Here the CDR3 DNA reads TGTGCCAGCAGCTTAGTCCCCGGGGGGGCCGACAATGAGCAGTTCTTC. The V and J genes are TRBV13 and TRBJ2-1, with TRBD2 identical over 8 bases. The germline V gene has CDR1 PRHDT and CDR2 FYEKMQ (reference sequence). The CDR3 covers 16 residues. Unmatched junction bases numbered 7, after V lost 1 base and J lost 5 bases.